Listed below are T cell receptor beta chains from one sample, sequenced in a study of blood T cells in healthy people across ages. TCRdb reanalysed the 5' RACE reads using MiXCR and keeps one entry per CDR3 protein. The top ten hold under 35% of the sample, which has roughly 680,000 distinct CDR3 sequences, roughly 49% seen once. Sequencing was carried out using blood. The receptor source for this set is a woman aged 55-75 years in good health. Both conserved end residues are part of each CDR3. A D gene is named only where the DNA matches it firmly. The listing skips clone size in some rows; elsewhere it reads once, few, many or a size class.

size	length	V	D	J	CDR3	DNA
few	13	TRBV28	-	TRBJ2-7	CASSRQAPYEQYF	TGTGCCAGCAGTCGACAGGCCCCCTACGAGCAGTACTTC
-	13	TRBV4-1	-	TRBJ2-7	CASSMDGGREQYF	TGCGCCAGCAGCATGGACGGGGGACGCGAGCAGTACTTC
few	14	TRBV4-3	-	TRBJ2-7	CASSQEVWGYEQYF	TGCGCCAGCAGCCAAGAAGTCTGGGGCTACGAGCAGTACTTC
-	15	TRBV7-2	TRBD1	TRBJ2-7	CASSLSRGFYNEQYF	TGTGCCAGCAGCTTATCCAGGGGGTTCTACAATGAGCAGTACTTC
few	14	TRBV4-3	TRBD1	TRBJ2-3	CASSRQGGTDTQYF	TGCGCCAGCAGCCGTCAGGGGGGCACAGATACGCAGTATTTT
few	14	TRBV28	TRBD1	TRBJ1-4	CASRSGTGNEKLFF	TGTGCCAGCAGGTCCGGGACAGGGAACGAAAAACTGTTTTTT
-	13	TRBV6-1	-	TRBJ2-7	CASSVHRGYEQYF	TGTGCCAGCAGTGTTCACCGGGGGTACGAGCAGTACTTC
few	15	TRBV3-1	-	TRBJ2-7	CASSRGGTVAYEQYF	TGTGCCAGCAGCCGAGGCGGGACAGTCGCCTACGAGCAGTACTTC
-	16	TRBV4-3	-	TRBJ2-1	CASSQVPATFNNEQFF	TGCGCCAGCAGCCAAGTCCCAGCCACCTTCAACAATGAGCAGTTCTTC
many	19	TRBV20-1	TRBD1	TRBJ2-1	CSARLGTGALRSSYNEQFF	TGCAGTGCTAGATTAGGGACAGGGGCGCTTAGAAGCTCCTACAATGAGCAGTTCTTC
few	14	TRBV29-1	TRBD2	TRBJ2-7	CSVGRTSGSGEQYF	TGCAGCGTTGGAAGGACTAGCGGGAGCGGCGAGCAGTACTTC
-	16	TRBV2	TRBD1	TRBJ2-2	CASRETGSSNTGELFF	TGTGCCAGCAGGGAGACAGGGTCATCGAACACCGGGGAGCTGTTTTTT
-	14	TRBV7-2	-	TRBJ1-2	CASSLDTEILSYTF	TGTGCCAGCAGCTTAGATACGGAGATCTTGAGCTACACCTTC
-	15	TRBV9	-	TRBJ2-7	CASSVGRAGSYEQYF	TGTGCCAGCAGCGTAGGGCGGGCAGGATCCTACGAGCAGTACTTC
-	14	TRBV6-4	TRBD2	TRBJ2-1	CASSRVAGSNERFF	TGTGCCAGCAGTCGGGTAGCGGGGTCCAATGAGCGGTTCTTC
few	14	TRBV29-1	-	TRBJ1-1	CSVEGPDSNTEAFF	TGCAGCGTTGAAGGTCCAGACTCTAACACTGAAGCTTTCTTT
-	12	TRBV2	-	TRBJ2-5	CASRKRQETQYF	TGTGCCAGCAGGAAACGACAAGAGACCCAGTACTTC
-	16	TRBV30	-	TRBJ2-5	CAWSPGYGRYQETQYF	TGTGCCTGGAGTCCTGGGTACGGCAGGTACCAAGAGACCCAGTACTTC
-	14	TRBV5-1	-	TRBJ2-3	CASSLTGTWDTQYF	TGCGCCAGCAGCTTGACCGGGACTTGGGATACGCAGTATTTT
few	15	TRBV7-2	-	TRBJ1-5	CASSPWGGGNQPQHF	TGTGCCAGCAGCCCCTGGGGGGGAGGGAATCAGCCCCAGCATTTT
few	15	TRBV11-2	TRBD2	TRBJ2-3	CASSLVQRETDTQYF	TGTGCCAGCAGCTTAGTACAGCGGGAAACAGATACGCAGTATTTT
-	14	TRBV28	TRBD1	TRBJ1-6	CASERGGRNSPLHF	TGTGCCAGCGAACGAGGGGGCAGGAATTCACCCCTCCACTTT
-	17	TRBV7-2	TRBD2	TRBJ2-1	CASSFLAGGSTANEQFF	TGTGCCAGCAGCTTCCTAGCGGGAGGTTCGACCGCGAATGAGCAGTTCTTC
few	13	TRBV12-3/TRBV12-4	TRBD2	TRBJ2-5	CASSGTSRETQYF	TGTGCCAGCAGTGGGACTAGCCGAGAGACCCAGTACTTC
-	16	TRBV11-2	-	TRBJ2-3	CASSLAGRRVTDTQYF	TGTGCCAGCAGCTTAGCGGGGCGGCGGGTAACAGATACGCAGTATTTT
-	18	TRBV5-1	-	TRBJ2-7	CASSLAVSVSSLRGEQYF	TGCGCCAGCAGCTTGGCCGTGTCAGTTTCCTCCTTGAGGGGAGAGCAGTACTTC
-	13	TRBV12-3/TRBV12-4	-	TRBJ2-1	CATARPGRDEQFF	TGTGCCACCGCCCGCCCGGGGCGTGATGAGCAGTTCTTC
-	12	TRBV12-3/TRBV12-4	TRBD2	TRBJ2-7	CASSTTSGEQYF	TGTGCCAGCAGTACAACTAGCGGGGAGCAGTACTTC
once	20	TRBV6-2/TRBV6-3	TRBD2	TRBJ2-3	CASSYLLSSGRASRTDTQYF	TGTGCCAGCAGTTACCTACTCTCCAGCGGGAGGGCGTCTCGGACAGATACGCAGTATTTT
once	14	TRBV11-3	-	TRBJ2-1	CASSLFSWNNEQFF	TGTGCCAGCAGCTTATTTTCCTGGAACAATGAGCAGTTCTTC
-	15	TRBV6-6	-	TRBJ1-4	CASSSTGATNEKLFF	TGTGCCAGCAGTAGTACTGGCGCAACTAATGAAAAACTGTTTTTT
once	13	TRBV6-2/TRBV6-3	-	TRBJ1-2	CASSYVGNYGYTF	TGTGCCAGCAGTTACGTCGGAAACTATGGCTACACCTTC
-	15	TRBV12-3/TRBV12-4	TRBD1	TRBJ2-5	CASSIWDSEQETQYF	TGTGCCAGCAGTATATGGGACAGCGAGCAAGAGACCCAGTACTTC
few	15	TRBV7-2	-	TRBJ1-2	CASTPGGTNIYGYTF	TGTGCCAGCACCCCGGGGGGAACCAATATCTATGGCTACACCTTC
-	18	TRBV20-1	TRBD2	TRBJ2-1	CSARDPGLLAEQYNEQFF	TGCAGTGCTAGAGATCCAGGCTTACTAGCGGAGCAATACAATGAGCAGTTCTTC
-	14	TRBV10-3	-	TRBJ2-4	CAISETAVGWEQYF	TGTGCCATCAGTGAGACCGCGGTGGGTTGGGAGCAGTACTTC
-	16	TRBV19	-	TRBJ2-2	CASTLPGRPNTGELFF	TGTGCCAGTACCCTACCGGGCAGACCGAACACCGGGGAGCTGTTTTTT
once	14	TRBV7-9	TRBD1	TRBJ2-7	CASSLVQGAIEQYF	TGTGCCAGCAGCTTAGTACAGGGGGCCATCGAGCAGTACTTC
few	13	TRBV7-2	-	TRBJ2-7	CASSRRATYEQYF	TGTGCCAGCAGCCGGCGGGCCACCTACGAGCAGTACTTC